This T cell receptor beta chain was documented in a study of blood T cell repertoires in COVID-19. Study-level background: Italy, Spain and the United States were the sources of the convalescent and acute COVID-19 samples.

This table comes from immunoSEQ multiplex PCR, and its TCRdb copy is limited to in-frame clones, with some not included. The repertoire has around 290,000 clones, around 87% of them found once; the top ten carry about 8%. The CDR3 contains 15 residues. The germline V gene has CDR1 SGHTA and CDR2 FQGTGA. With V trimmed by 5 bases and J by 5 bases, 11 bases remained unmatched. Sequencing used peripheral blood. The source of this sequence is a woman aged 50 to 60 who had recovered from COVID-19. This rearrangement joins TRBV7-3 to TRBJ1-2; 7 positions match TRBD1. This CDR3 reads CASSDRVSLSYGYTF. The DNA for the CDR3 is TGTGCCAGCAGCGACAGGGTTAGTCTTAGTTATGGCTACACCTTC.